One and the same sample provided the 8 T cell receptor beta chains below, sequenced in a study of PD-1 blockade in classical Hodgkin lymphoma. The patients all showed relapse after autologous stem cell transplantation, while their brentuximab vedotin exposure varied. Assay used: immunoSEQ multiplex PCR; TCRdb lists only in-frame clones, some missing. Here the sample spans tens of thousands of clones, around 91% being singletons. Sample: peripheral blood mononuclear cells (PBMCs), taken at baseline. Receptor source: a human donor with classical Hodgkin lymphoma.

The DNA of the CDR3 is TGTGCCAGCACCAACTGGGGGACTGGAAACACCATATATTTT. Its protein product is CASTNWGTGNTIYF. The chain couples TRBV6-5 to TRBJ1-3, with a tentative D call TRBD1 (5 bases). The ends were cut back, 7 bases at V and 2 bases at J, with 12 bases in the middle. Per the germline V gene, CDR1 is MNHEY and CDR2 is SVGAGI. The CDR3 spans 14 residues.

This chain joins TRBV7-9 and TRBJ2-3, with TRBD1 identical over 7 bases. In germline, CDR1 is SEHNR, CDR2 FQNEAQ (reference sequence). J was trimmed by 5 bases and V by 4 bases; bases with no gene match: 0. This CDR3 has 12 residues. Written as DNA, the CDR3 is TGTGCCAGCAGCTCAGGGGGAGATACGCAGTATTTT. Its translation is CASSSGGDTQYF.

The chain couples TRBV5-1 to TRBJ2-5; D is ambiguous. The CDR3 has 13 residues. Trimming cost V 2 bases and J 1 base, with 6 bases left between them. Germline loops: CDR1 SGHRS, CDR2 YFSETQ. CDR3 sequence: CASSFPGQETQYF. Here the CDR3 DNA reads TGCGCCAGCAGCTTCCCGGGCCAAGAGACCCAGTACTTC.

The chain carries TRBV30 and TRBJ2-1; no reliable D call. CDR3 length: 13 residues. Germline-derived CDR1 and CDR2 are GTSNPN and SVGIG (reference sequence). Trimming took off 2 bases at V and 0 bases at J, with 5 bases between the two ends. CDR3 nucleotide sequence: TGTGCCTGGAGTTTGGGCTCCTACAATGAGCAGTTCTTC. This translates into CAWSLGSYNEQFF. The full variable domain, its missing parts supplied by reference TRBV30 and TRBJ2-1, is SQTIHQWPATLVQPVGSPLSLECTVEGTSNPNLYWYRQAAGRGLQLLFYSVGIGQISSEVPQNLSASRPQDRQFILSSKKLLLSDSGFYLCAWSLGSYNEQFFGPGTRLTVL.

The V and J genes are TRBV5-1 and TRBJ2-3; D is undetermined. This CDR3 spans 16 amino acids. The germline V and J ends were trimmed by 4 bases and 1 base, with 16 bases remaining between them. Per the germline V gene, CDR1 is SGHRS and CDR2 is YFSETQ. The CDR3 reads CASSHLDGRGTDTQYF. As DNA, the CDR3 is TGCGCCAGCAGCCACCTTGACGGACGCGGCACAGATACGCAGTATTTT.

The chain uses TRBV2 and TRBJ1-5, with D unresolved. CDR1 is SNHLY, CDR2 FYNNEI, per germline. V was cut by 6 bases and J by 5 bases, with 14 bases left in between. CDR3 length: 14 amino acids. CDR3: CASSPGSADQPQHF. The CDR3 nucleotides are TGTGCCAGCAGCCCGGGATCCGCGGATCAGCCCCAGCATTTT.

The chain has TRBV6-1 and TRBJ2-1, with no clear D. Germline CDR1 MNHNS, CDR2 SASEGT. CDR3 size: 12 residues. The V end lost 6 bases, the J end lost 4 bases, and 7 bases lay between the germline ends. CDR3 nucleotides: TGTGCCAGCAGCGAAATTTACAATGAGCAGTTCTTC. Amino acid sequence: CASSEIYNEQFF.

The chain links TRBV15 to TRBJ2-7; D is perhaps TRBD1 or TRBD2 (5 bases each). CDR1 is LNHNV and CDR2 is YYDKDF in the germline V gene (reference sequence). The V and J ends lost 9 bases and 2 bases respectively, with 17 bases between them. The CDR3 totals 14 residues. CDR3 nucleotide sequence: TGTGCCACTAAGGGGACCGGGGACGCCTACGAGCAGTACTTC. Translation gives CATKGTGDAYEQYF.